A selection of T cell receptor beta chains follows, all from one sample in a study of blood T cells in healthy people across ages. One entry per CDR3 protein, called by TCRdb with MiXCR from the 5' RACE reads. The sample has over 600,000 distinct CDR3 sequences, about half seen once; the top ten hold around a sixth. The sample comprised blood. These receptors were collected from an elderly man in good health. CDR3s include the opening cysteine and the closing phenylalanine or tryptophan. The D gene is left open where the match is weak. Part of the rows lack a size; the others show once, few, many or a class for expanded clones.

d_gene,j_gene,abundance,v_gene,CDR3aa,CDR3nt
NA,TRBJ2-7,NA,TRBV2,CASTGDHYEQYF,TGTGCCAGCACCGGGGACCACTACGAGCAGTACTTC
NA,TRBJ1-1,NA,TRBV12-3/TRBV12-4,CASAWSGVTEAFF,TGTGCCAGCGCCTGGTCAGGGGTCACTGAAGCTTTCTTT
TRBD2,TRBJ2-1,once,TRBV15,CATSRRLALRVGYNEQFF,TGTGCCACCAGCAGGAGACTAGCCTTGCGAGTTGGCTACAATGAGCAGTTCTTC
NA,TRBJ2-2,NA,TRBV5-1,CASSWIQGSGELFF,TGCGCCAGCAGCTGGATTCAGGGTTCCGGGGAGCTGTTTTTT
TRBD1,TRBJ2-1,few,TRBV10-3,CAISESTGTSYNEQFF,TGTGCCATCAGTGAGTCGACAGGGACCTCCTACAATGAGCAGTTCTTC
NA,TRBJ1-6,NA,TRBV20-1,CSAQMGAGNSPLHF,TGCAGTGCCCAAATGGGGGCGGGTAATTCACCCCTCCACTTT
TRBD2,TRBJ2-7,NA,TRBV27,CASSATGTSGYEQYF,TGTGCCAGCAGTGCGACCGGGACTAGCGGCTACGAGCAGTACTTC
NA,TRBJ2-1,few,TRBV4-3,CASSQGLGGRNEQFF,TGCGCCAGCAGCCAAGGCTTAGGGGGTCGGAATGAGCAGTTCTTC
TRBD1,TRBJ2-7,NA,TRBV29-1,CSVEPGQGHEQYF,TGCAGCGTTGAACCGGGACAGGGCCACGAGCAGTACTTC
NA,TRBJ2-3,many,TRBV28,CASSSTRWKVDTQYF,TGTGCCAGCAGTTCCACCCGCTGGAAGGTAGATACGCAGTATTTT
TRBD1,TRBJ2-5,few,TRBV29-1,CSVEAGTGGRETQYF,TGCAGCGTGGAAGCCGGGACAGGGGGCAGGGAGACCCAGTACTTC
TRBD1,TRBJ2-1,NA,TRBV29-1,CSVEVAQGQPNEQFF,TGCAGCGTTGAAGTGGCACAGGGGCAACCCAATGAGCAGTTCTTC
TRBD1,TRBJ2-7,NA,TRBV5-6,CASSSQPGQGGHEQYF,TGTGCCAGCAGCTCCCAACCGGGACAGGGGGGTCACGAGCAGTACTTC
NA,TRBJ2-7,few,TRBV30,CAWSRGNYEQYF,TGTGCCTGGAGTCGGGGAAACTACGAGCAGTACTTC
NA,TRBJ2-5,NA,TRBV10-3,CAISEGQADLDAQYF,TGTGCCATCAGTGAGGGGCAGGCTGACCTAGACGCCCAGTACTTC
NA,TRBJ2-3,few,TRBV29-1,CSVGSTDTQYF,TGCAGCGTTGGGAGCACAGATACGCAGTATTTT
NA,TRBJ2-7,few,TRBV6-2/TRBV6-3,CASSYVRYEQYF,TGTGCCAGCAGTTACGTCCGCTATGAGCAGTACTTC
NA,TRBJ2-1,NA,TRBV6-1,CASSWTTYNEQFF,TGTGCCAGCAGTTGGACTACATACAATGAGCAGTTCTTC
NA,TRBJ1-1,NA,TRBV20-1,CSAKVVAPGTEAFF,TGCAGTGCGAAAGTAGTAGCCCCGGGGACTGAAGCTTTCTTT
TRBD2,TRBJ2-1,NA,TRBV7-2,CASSLASGGWEQFF,TGTGCCAGCAGCTTAGCTAGCGGGGGTTGGGAGCAGTTCTTC
TRBD2,TRBJ2-7,NA,TRBV6-2/TRBV6-3,CASSYAGGSSYEQYF,TGTGCCAGCAGCTACGCGGGAGGGAGCTCCTACGAGCAGTACTTC
TRBD2,TRBJ2-3,few,TRBV7-2,CASTILAGAPSDTQYF,TGTGCCAGCACCATCTTAGCGGGAGCCCCAAGCGATACGCAGTATTTT
NA,TRBJ2-4,once,TRBV7-9,CASSLDRLKQYF,TGTGCCAGCAGCTTAGACAGGTTGAAGCAGTACTTC
NA,TRBJ2-7,NA,TRBV29-1,CSAAFGTYEQYF,TGCAGCGCCGCCTTCGGGACCTACGAGCAGTACTTC
TRBD1,TRBJ2-3,NA,TRBV9,CASSVDNRGDTQYF,TGTGCCAGCAGCGTAGATAACAGGGGAGATACGCAGTATTTT
NA,TRBJ2-1,NA,TRBV5-1,CASSLSFGYNEQFF,TGCGCCAGCAGCTTGAGTTTTGGGTACAATGAGCAGTTCTTC
TRBD1,TRBJ1-4,NA,TRBV18,CASSPRTGGFEKLFF,TGTGCCAGCTCACCCAGGACAGGGGGCTTCGAAAAACTGTTTTTT
NA,TRBJ2-7,NA,TRBV27,CASHYPSAEGNEQYF,TGTGCCAGCCACTACCCTAGCGCCGAGGGCAACGAGCAGTACTTC
NA,TRBJ1-2,many,TRBV4-3,CASSQGWVGDYGYTF,TGCGCCAGCAGCCAAGGCTGGGTGGGGGACTATGGCTACACCTTC
TRBD1,TRBJ1-2,many,TRBV4-3,CASSHLDRASDGYTF,TGCGCCAGCAGCCATCTCGACAGGGCGTCAGATGGCTACACCTTC
NA,TRBJ1-2,few,TRBV30,CAWSPDIAGYTF,TGTGCCTGGAGTCCAGACATAGCAGGATACACCTTC
TRBD2,TRBJ2-3,many,TRBV7-2,CASSYRGLAETDTQYF,TGTGCCAGCAGCTACCGCGGACTAGCGGAAACAGATACGCAGTATTTT
NA,TRBJ2-7,NA,TRBV3-1,CASSQETGAAYEQYF,TGTGCCAGCAGCCAAGAGACGGGAGCCGCCTACGAGCAGTACTTC
NA,TRBJ2-4,NA,TRBV28,CAGSLPVAKNIQYF,TGTGCCGGCAGTTTACCGGTGGCCAAAAACATTCAGTACTTC
TRBD1,TRBJ2-7,NA,TRBV11-2,CASSSLTGVEFYEQYF,TGTGCCAGCAGTTCACTGACAGGGGTCGAGTTTTACGAGCAGTACTTC
NA,TRBJ2-7,NA,TRBV21-1,CASSNTYCGTTYEQYF,TGTGCCAGTAGCAATACCTATTGCGGTACCACCTACGAGCAGTACTTC
TRBD2,TRBJ2-1,NA,TRBV27,CASSLTGGIINEQFF,TGTGCCAGCAGTTTAACCGGGGGGATCATCAATGAGCAGTTCTTC
NA,TRBJ1-2,NA,TRBV28,CASTPPTLLFYDYTF,TGTGCCAGCACTCCACCGACCCTATTATTCTATGACTACACCTTC
NA,TRBJ2-7,NA,TRBV20-1,CSASSGPYEQYF,TGCAGTGCTAGTTCGGGGCCCTACGAGCAGTACTTC
TRBD2,TRBJ2-3,few,TRBV7-2,CASSPRLAETNTDTQYF,TGTGCCAGCAGCCCTAGACTAGCGGAAACCAACACAGATACGCAGTATTTT
TRBD1,TRBJ2-3,NA,TRBV12-3/TRBV12-4,CASSSDRDTDTQYF,TGTGCCAGCAGTTCGGACAGGGACACAGATACGCAGTATTTT
NA,TRBJ2-1,many,TRBV6-2/TRBV6-3,CASSSDLGYNEQFF,TGTGCCAGCAGTAGTGACCTTGGGTACAATGAGCAGTTCTTC
NA,TRBJ1-1,NA,TRBV30,CAWSYNTEAFF,TGTGCCTGGAGCTATAACACTGAAGCTTTCTTT
TRBD2,TRBJ2-5,NA,TRBV7-9,CASSSHQQTSGRGSETQYF,TGTGCCAGCAGCTCCCACCAGCAGACTAGCGGGAGGGGTTCGGAGACCCAGTACTTC
NA,TRBJ2-4,NA,TRBV28,CASISRDGKNIQYF,TGTGCCAGCATCAGTCGGGACGGCAAAAACATTCAGTACTTC
TRBD2,TRBJ2-7,NA,TRBV7-2,CASSRGLAGPYEQYF,TGTGCCAGCAGCAGAGGACTAGCGGGTCCTTACGAGCAGTACTTC